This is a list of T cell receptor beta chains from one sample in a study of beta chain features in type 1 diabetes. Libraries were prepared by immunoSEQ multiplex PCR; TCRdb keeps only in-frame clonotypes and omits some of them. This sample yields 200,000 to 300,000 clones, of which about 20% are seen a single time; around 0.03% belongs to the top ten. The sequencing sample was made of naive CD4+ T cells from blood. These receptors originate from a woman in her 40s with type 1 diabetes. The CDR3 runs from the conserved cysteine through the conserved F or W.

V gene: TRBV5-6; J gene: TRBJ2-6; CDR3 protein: CASSLQGATGANVLTF
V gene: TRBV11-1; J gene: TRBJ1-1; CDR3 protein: CASRLDRGTEAFF
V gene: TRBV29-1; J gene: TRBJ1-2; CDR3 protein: CSVTGGTGTYGYTF
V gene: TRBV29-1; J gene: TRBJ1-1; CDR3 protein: CSVASRGGGTEAFF
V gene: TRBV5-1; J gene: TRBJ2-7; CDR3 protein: CASSSGTALHEQYF
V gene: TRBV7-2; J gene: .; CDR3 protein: CASSLEVTVSYEQYF
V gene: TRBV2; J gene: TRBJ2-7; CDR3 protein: CASSEPPSEQYF
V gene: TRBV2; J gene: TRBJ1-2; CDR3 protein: CASRARYTF
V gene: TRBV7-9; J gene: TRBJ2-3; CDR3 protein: CASSLIGPNPSTDTQYF
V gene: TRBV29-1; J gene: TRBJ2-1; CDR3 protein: CSVHSLPYNEQFF
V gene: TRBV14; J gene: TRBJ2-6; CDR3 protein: CASSQDSRSGANVLTF
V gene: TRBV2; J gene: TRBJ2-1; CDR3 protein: CASLAGVYNEQFF
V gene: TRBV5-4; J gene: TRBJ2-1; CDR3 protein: CASSPTDNEQFF
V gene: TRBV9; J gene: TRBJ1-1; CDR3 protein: CASSDPRAGTNTEAFF
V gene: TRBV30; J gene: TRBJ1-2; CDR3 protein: CAWTGTDNYGYTF
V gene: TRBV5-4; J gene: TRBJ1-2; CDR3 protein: CASSFRQGIDYGYTF
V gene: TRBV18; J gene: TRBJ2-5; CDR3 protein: CASSSSKETQYF
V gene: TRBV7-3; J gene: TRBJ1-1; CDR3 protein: CASSFTGYGTEAFF
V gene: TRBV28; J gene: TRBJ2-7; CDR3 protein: CASSSAGAVYEQYF
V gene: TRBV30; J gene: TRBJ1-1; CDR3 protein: CAWSTGQLNTEAFF
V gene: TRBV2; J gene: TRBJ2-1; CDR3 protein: CASSDLGLAGGNEQFF
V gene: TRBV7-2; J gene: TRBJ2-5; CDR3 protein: CASSPGETQYF
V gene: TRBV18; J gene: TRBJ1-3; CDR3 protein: CASSPGSSGNTIYF